Shown below are 32 T cell receptor beta chains from a single sample sequenced in a study of healthy donors' naive CD4 and CD8 T cells. TCR libraries were built from around 0.45 ug of total RNA by linear amplification. MiXCR, run by TCRdb on the reads, gives a single entry per CDR3 protein. The sample has approximately 200,000 distinct CDR3 sequences, around 74% seen once. The specimen sequenced was naive CD4+ and CD8+ T cells sorted from blood, pooled from several donors. Receptors were obtained from a pool of human donors in good health; the sample pools cells from several healthy donors.

The V call is TRBV29-1, the J call TRBJ2-3; D gene ambiguous. The germline V and J ends were trimmed by 0 bases and 5 bases, with 9 bases remaining between them. The CDR3 runs to 13 residues. Germline values: CDR1 SQVTM, CDR2 ANQGSEA. The CDR3 region is CSVEESGGDTQYF. The CDR3 DNA follows: TGCAGCGTTGAAGAAAGTGGCGGAGATACGCAGTATTTT.

This clonotype was recorded once. V gene TRBV29-1 combines with J gene TRBJ1-1, with D possibly being TRBD1 (6 bases). The CDR3 consists of 13 residues. V was clipped by 2 bases and J by 1 base, with 8 bases between them. CDR1 is SQVTM and CDR2 is ANQGSEA in the germline V gene. The CDR3 region is CSVERTENTEAFF. The DNA of the CDR3 is TGCAGCGTTGAAAGGACAGAGAACACTGAAGCTTTCTTT.

This clonotype was picked up one time. The V gene is TRBV6-5, the J gene TRBJ1-1; D unclear. Deletions cut 2 bases from V and 4 bases from J, with 11 bases between. The CDR3 is 14 amino acids. Germline lookup yields CDR1 MNHEY and CDR2 SVGAGI. CDR3 DNA sequence: TGTGCCAGCAGTTACCGTGTGTTGGGCACTGAAGCTTTCTTT. Translated: CASSYRVLGTEAFF.

In DNA form, the CDR3 reads TGCAGCGTCGGGCGGGAAATCGCAGATACGCAGTATTTT. This encodes CSVGREIADTQYF. V and J are TRBV29-1 and TRBJ2-3; D might be TRBD2 (6 bases). Per the germline V gene, CDR1 is SQVTM and CDR2 is ANQGSEA. This CDR3 contains 13 residues. The germline V and J ends were trimmed by 6 bases and 4 bases, with 14 bases remaining between them.

The chain couples TRBV19 to TRBJ2-1, with 7 bases that match TRBD1. Trimming at V came to 1 base and at J to 1 base, leaving 4 bases not matched to a gene. Germline V gene lookup returns CDR1 LNHDA and CDR2 SQIVND (reference sequence). The CDR3 contains 16 residues. Written as DNA, the CDR3 is TGTGCCAGTAGTATAGGAGGGGGCGCGTCCTACAATGAGCAGTTCTTC. This encodes CASSIGGGASYNEQFF.

The genes are TRBV24-1 and TRBJ1-1, with D maybe TRBD1 (6 bases). V was shortened by 5 bases and J by 4 bases, with 10 bases between the two germline ends. CDR3 length: 13 residues. Germline V gene lookup returns CDR1 KGHDR and CDR2 SFDVKD. The CDR3 DNA sequence: TGTGCCACCAGTGTAACAGGGATCACTGAAGCTTTCTTT. It is translated as CATSVTGITEAFF.

This chain uses TRBV30 with TRBJ1-2; D possibly corresponds to TRBD1 (5 bases). The CDR3 covers 12 residues. V lost 4 bases and J 4 bases, leaving 10 bases between the germline ends. Per germline, CDR1 GTSNPN and CDR2 SVGIG (reference sequence). The CDR3 bases are TGTGCCTGGAACCAGGGAACCTATGGCTACACCTTC. It translates to CAWNQGTYGYTF.

CDR3 in amino acids: CASSLGGTSGRDNEQFF. In DNA, the CDR3 is TGTGCCAGCAGCTTAGGCGGGACTAGCGGGAGGGACAATGAGCAGTTCTTC. The chain joins TRBV11-2 to TRBJ2-1, with 16 bases lining up with TRBD2. The length of the CDR3 is 17 residues. Germline CDR1 is SGHAT and CDR2 is FQNNGV. The V gene end was trimmed by 1 base and the J gene end by 5 bases; junction bases not matched to a gene: 2. The full variable domain, with the rest looked up from reference TRBV11-2 and TRBJ2-1, is EAGVAQSPRYKIIEKRQSVAFWCNPISGHATLYWYQQILGQGPKLLIQFQNNGVVDDSQLPKDRFSAERLKGVDSTLKIQPAKLEDSAVYLCASSLGGTSGRDNEQFFGPGTRLTVL.

The V call is TRBV29-1, the J call TRBJ2-1, with 7 bases identical to TRBD1. V shed 5 bases and J 7 bases; nucleotides not matched to a gene: 2. From germline, CDR1 is SQVTM and CDR2 ANQGSEA. This CDR3 comprises 11 residues. CDR3 DNA: TGCAGCGTTCTACAGGGGAATGAGCAGTTCTTC. Protein product: CSVLQGNEQFF.

The V and J genes are TRBV19 and TRBJ1-1; 7 bases fit TRBD1. This CDR3 has 13 amino acids. Germline trimming cut 10 bases from V and 0 bases from J; bases unmatched to any gene: 5. CDR1 and CDR2 from the germline V gene are LNHDA and SQIVND (reference sequence). The CDR3 sequence: CATTTGMNTEAFF. The CDR3 region has the DNA TGTGCCACCACGACAGGGATGAACACTGAAGCTTTCTTT.

V gene TRBV29-1 combines with J gene TRBJ2-1, with D possibly TRBD2 on 5 matching bases. Germline-derived CDR1 and CDR2 are SQVTM and ANQGSEA. The CDR3 runs to 12 residues. Between the trimmed V and J ends, which lost 7 bases and 10 bases, there was a span of 17 bases. The chain's CDR3 is CSAEGSREEQFF. For the CDR3, the DNA is TGCAGCGCCGAAGGCTCTAGGGAGGAGCAGTTCTTC.

V and J are TRBV27 and TRBJ2-7; D not certain. The V gene lost 5 bases and the J gene lost 1 base, with 12 bases spanning the gap. Per the germline V gene, CDR1 is MNHEY and CDR2 is SMNVEV (reference sequence). The length of the CDR3 is 14 residues. CDR3: CASSNIGPSYEQYF. DNA of the CDR3: TGTGCCAGCAGTAATATTGGCCCTTCCTACGAGCAGTACTTC.

V usage is TRBV27 and J usage is TRBJ2-7; 7 nucleotides line up with TRBD1. V dropped 6 bases and J dropped 3; count of bases not matched to a gene: 5. Germline V CDR1 and CDR2: MNHEY, SMNVEV (reference sequence). The CDR3 consists of 13 residues. The CDR3 region has the DNA TGTGCCAGCAGATTACAGGGGAACTACGAGCAGTACTTC. Protein sequence: CASRLQGNYEQYF.

The V gene is TRBV5-1, the J gene TRBJ2-3; no definite D call. The CDR3 loop spans 14 amino acids. In germline, CDR1 is SGHRS, CDR2 YFSETQ. Trimming left V 0 bases short and J 2 bases short, with 7 bases between. The CDR3: CASSLERFTDTQYF. DNA of the CDR3: TGCGCCAGCAGCTTGGAGCGATTCACAGATACGCAGTATTTT.

The chain combines TRBV6-2 or TRBV6-3 with TRBJ2-7; possibly TRBD1 for D (7 bases). V was pared by 4 bases and J by 2 bases, with 24 bases between. Germline V CDR1 and CDR2: MNHEY, SVGEGT. The CDR3 loop spans 18 amino acids. The CDR3 DNA is TGTGCCAGCAGTTTCCCGGGACAGTACACTCCTAGCGCCTACGAGCAGTACTTC. This gives the protein CASSFPGQYTPSAYEQYF.

V gene TRBV11-2 combines with J gene TRBJ2-3; 12 bases match TRBD2. Germline lookup yields CDR1 SGHAT and CDR2 FQNNGV. V trimming: 3 bases; J trimming: 1 base; junction bases outside the gene matches: 5. CDR3 length: 17 residues. As DNA, the CDR3 is TGTGCCAGCAGCTTTAGACTAGCGGGAGTTCGCACAGATACGCAGTATTTT. Amino acids: CASSFRLAGVRTDTQYF. Together with reference TRBV11-2 and TRBJ2-3, the CDR3 gives the full variable domain: EAGVAQSPRYKIIEKRQSVAFWCNPISGHATLYWYQQILGQGPKLLIQFQNNGVVDDSQLPKDRFSAERLKGVDSTLKIQPAKLEDSAVYLCASSFRLAGVRTDTQYFGPGTRLTVL.

V is TRBV6-5 and J is TRBJ1-1; D is possibly TRBD1 (6 bases). The CDR3 has 14 amino acids. Germline assignment: CDR1 MNHEY and CDR2 SVGAGI. V was cut by 6 bases and J by 1 base, with 12 bases left in between. CDR3 sequence (DNA): TGTGCCAGCAGCCGGGACACCTCGAACACTGAAGCTTTCTTT. Its protein product is CASSRDTSNTEAFF.

The chain couples TRBV19 to TRBJ2-7, with a weak D call TRBD1 (5 bases). The CDR3 runs 16 residues. Germline-derived CDR1 and CDR2 are LNHDA and SQIVND (reference sequence). Deletions cut 0 bases from V and 5 bases from J, with 17 bases between. As DNA, the CDR3 is TGTGCCAGTAGTATAGATCTGGCAGGGTCAGGCGACGAGCAGTACTTC. Amino acids: CASSIDLAGSGDEQYF.

The chain couples TRBV12-3 or TRBV12-4 to TRBJ1-1; 8 bases are shared with TRBD1. The CDR3 covers 15 residues. V lost 5 bases and J lost 1; bases outside the gene matches: 6. CDR3 in amino acids: CASSTTGTGNTEAFF. The DNA of the CDR3 is TGTGCCAGCAGTACGACCGGGACAGGGAACACTGAAGCTTTCTTT.

This clonotype showed up just a few times. The chain employs TRBV29-1 and TRBJ1-1; no clear D. The V end was cut by 2 bases, the J end by 1 base, with 5 bases between. Germline V CDR1 and CDR2: SQVTM, ANQGSEA. The CDR3 totals 12 residues. DNA for the CDR3: TGCAGCGTTGAACAGCGGAACACTGAAGCTTTCTTT. Its protein product is CSVEQRNTEAFF.

The gene calls are TRBV27 and TRBJ1-6; D remains unclear. V was shortened by 6 bases and J by 8 bases, with 14 bases between the two germline ends. The CDR3 sequence is 14 residues long. Germline V gene sequence: CDR1 MNHEY, CDR2 SMNVEV (reference sequence). The CDR3 DNA reads TGTGCCAGCAGCCCTATGGGAAGGTATTCACCCCTCCACTTT. Residues: CASSPMGRYSPLHF.

The chain combines TRBV23-1 with TRBJ1-5; possibly TRBD1 for D (6 bases). TRBV23-1 belongs to the ORF category, with a function that is uncertain. V was clipped by 0 bases and J by 2 bases, with 14 bases between them. The CDR3 has 17 residues. CDR3 nucleotides: TGCGCCAGCAGTCAATCTTTGACAGGATGGGGCAATCAGCCCCAGCATTTT. It translates to CASSQSLTGWGNQPQHF.

The V and J genes are TRBV29-1 and TRBJ1-2, with D perhaps TRBD1 (6 bases). Between the trimmed V and J ends, which lost 6 bases and 0 bases, there was a span of 8 bases. CDR3 length equals 12 residues. Per the germline V gene, CDR1 is SQVTM and CDR2 is ANQGSEA. CDR3 sequence reads: CSVDSTNYGYTF. CDR3 nucleotides: TGCAGCGTGGACAGCACTAACTATGGCTACACCTTC.

The chain uses TRBV5-5 and TRBJ1-1, with TRBD1 matching over 8 bases. Germline V gene data show CDR1 as SGHKS and CDR2 as YYEKEE (reference sequence). CDR3 size: 16 residues. J was trimmed by 1 base and V by 1 base; bases with no gene match: 6. CDR3 amino acids: CASSLRTGIWNTEAFF. The CDR3 DNA reads as TGTGCCAGCAGCTTGAGGACAGGGATTTGGAACACTGAAGCTTTCTTT.

The chain recombines TRBV5-5 with TRBJ1-1; D might be TRBD1 (6 bases). The CDR3 is 16 amino acids. The germline V gene has CDR1 SGHKS and CDR2 YYEKEE (reference sequence). Trimming took 4 bases from V and 5 from J, leaving 21 bases between them. Written as DNA, the CDR3 is TGTGCCAGCAGCCCGAACCGCAGGGGATTACAGACTGAAGCTTTCTTT. It codes for CASSPNRRGLQTEAFF. Full variable domain (outside the CDR3, taken from reference TRBV5-5 and TRBJ1-1): DAGVTQSPTHLIKTRGQQVTLRCSPISGHKSVSWYQQVLGQGPQFIFQYYEKEERGRGNFPDRFSARQFPNYSSELNVNALLLGDSALYLCASSPNRRGLQTEAFFGQGTRLTVV.

This CDR3 reads CASSSQNLQGDGQPQHF. The CDR3 DNA reads as TGTGCCAGCAGTTCTCAAAACCTACAGGGGGACGGCCAGCCCCAGCATTTT. The chain is built from TRBV6-2 or TRBV6-3 and TRBJ1-5; 8 bases map to TRBD1. V gave up 4 bases and J gave up 7 bases; unmatched junction bases: 15. The germline V gene encodes CDR1 MNHEY and CDR2 SVGEGT. This CDR3 region has 17 residues.

The V and J genes are TRBV6-5 and TRBJ1-1, with TRBD1 matching 7 bases. The CDR3 has 13 residues. With 5 bases clipped from V and 4 bases from J, the junction kept 4 bases outside the gene matches. CDR1 MNHEY and CDR2 SVGAGI come from the germline V gene. The chain's CDR3 is CASSQGVGTEAFF. The CDR3 region has the DNA TGTGCCAGCAGTCAGGGGGTTGGCACTGAAGCTTTCTTT.

The chain employs TRBV27 and TRBJ1-1; the D is unclear. CDR1 and CDR2 (germline): MNHEY, SMNVEV (reference sequence). Trimming stripped 2 bases from V and 3 bases from J, with 7 bases between. The CDR3 has 13 amino acids. The CDR3 is CASSLKRYTEAFF. CDR3 nucleotides: TGTGCCAGCAGTTTAAAGAGATACACTGAAGCTTTCTTT.

The rearrangement uses TRBV2 and TRBJ2-1, with 7 nucleotides matching TRBD2. The germline CDR1 and CDR2 sequences are SNHLY and FYNNEI. J was trimmed by 6 bases and V by 2 bases; bases with no gene match: 10. The CDR3 loop spans 16 amino acids. The CDR3, as DNA: TGTGCCAGCAGTGAAACGGTGCGGGAGAGAAGCAATGAGCAGTTCTTC. This encodes CASSETVRERSNEQFF.

This clonotype was observed a few times. CDR3 in DNA: TGTGCCAGTAGTATCGTCGGGGTTTATGGCTACACCTTC. This translates into CASSIVGVYGYTF. V is TRBV19 and J is TRBJ1-2; D not certain. Germline lookup yields CDR1 LNHDA and CDR2 SQIVND (reference sequence). V was shortened by 3 bases and J by 5 bases, with 10 bases between the two germline ends. This CDR3 is built from 13 residues.

CDR3 residues: CASSYHAGTQRYEQYF. The CDR3 DNA is TGTGCCAGCAGTTATCACGCCGGGACACAACGCTACGAGCAGTACTTC. The chain carries TRBV6-5 and TRBJ2-7, with a possible D match to TRBD1 (6 bases). Germline CDR1 reads MNHEY; CDR2 reads SVGAGI. V was shortened by 3 bases and J by 3 bases, with 18 bases between the two germline ends. The CDR3 loop spans 16 amino acids.

The gene calls are TRBV29-1 and TRBJ1-4; D is ambiguous. This CDR3 contains 15 residues. The germline V and J ends were trimmed by 6 bases and 0 bases, with 14 bases remaining between them. Looked up from germline, CDR1 is SQVTM and CDR2 is ANQGSEA. The CDR3 DNA follows: TGCAGCGTCCGAGACCGGGTCGCAACTAATGAAAAACTGTTTTTT. Encoded protein: CSVRDRVATNEKLFF.